These 30 T cell receptor beta chains share one sample of origin, sequenced in a study of OX40 agonist ivuxolimab in advanced cancers. TCRdb keeps only in-frame clones here, not all; method: immunoSEQ multiplex PCR. The sample consists of tens of thousands of clones, approximately 94% of them appearing once. Sequencing was performed on CD4+ or CD8+ T cells sorted from blood, taken in a trial of the OX40 agonist ivuxolimab. These receptors all come from an adult with an advanced solid tumor such as melanoma, head and neck, liver or kidney cancer.

The rearrangement joins TRBV7-6 to TRBJ2-2, with 8 positions matching TRBD1. Trimming took 5 bases from V and 7 from J; bases not matched to a gene: 9. This CDR3 has 15 residues. CDR1 SGHVS and CDR2 FNYEAQ come from the germline V gene. The CDR3 spells CASSLPDRASGELFF. The CDR3 coding sequence is TGTGCCAGCAGCCTCCCGGACAGGGCTAGCGGGGAGCTGTTTTTT. Using reference TRBV7-6 and TRBJ2-2 for the parts outside the CDR3, the full variable domain is GAGVSQSPRYKVTKRGQDVALRCDPISGHVSLYWYRQALGQGPEFLTYFNYEAQQDKSGLPNDRFSAERPEGSISTLTIQRTEQRDSAMYRCASSLPDRASGELFFGEGSRLTVL.

The rearrangement joins TRBV9 to TRBJ2-7, with D perhaps TRBD1 (5 bases). V dropped 0 bases and J dropped 3 bases, with 10 bases sitting between them. The CDR3 is 14 amino acids. Germline CDR1 SGDLS, CDR2 YYNGEE. The CDR3 loop is CASSVGRGNYEQYF. As DNA, the CDR3 is TGTGCCAGCAGCGTAGGAAGGGGCAACTACGAGCAGTACTTC.

This clone was found once. This rearrangement joins TRBV4-1 to TRBJ1-1, with 9 bases identical to TRBD1. The germline V gene has CDR1 MGHRA and CDR2 YSYEKL. The CDR3 is 16 amino acids. V gave up 1 base and J gave up 10 bases; unmatched junction bases: 13. This chain's CDR3 is CASSQVFLDRGGRAFF. In DNA, the CDR3 is TGCGCCAGCAGCCAAGTTTTCCTTGACAGGGGGGGTCGAGCTTTCTTT.

The CDR3 spells CASSSGANTGELFF. In DNA form, the CDR3 reads TGTGCCAGTAGTAGCGGGGCGAACACCGGGGAGCTGTTTTTT. The rearrangement joins TRBV19 to TRBJ2-2, with a tentative D call TRBD2 (6 bases). V was shortened by 4 bases and J by 0 bases, with 6 bases between the two germline ends. Germline values: CDR1 LNHDA, CDR2 SQIVND (reference sequence). This CDR3 is 14 amino acids long.

The chain is built from TRBV5-6 and TRBJ2-2, with D possibly being TRBD1 (6 bases). Germline V gives CDR1 SGHDT, CDR2 YYEEEE. This CDR3 is 16 amino acids long. The ends were cut back, 4 bases at V and 5 bases at J, with 18 bases in the middle. The CDR3 sequence is CASSLWGLARTGELFF. The CDR3 DNA sequence: TGTGCCAGCAGCCTTTGGGGGCTAGCTCGGACCGGGGAGCTGTTTTTT. Supplemented by reference TRBV5-6 and TRBJ2-2, the full variable domain reads DAGVTQSPTHLIKTRGQQVTLRCSPKSGHDTVSWYQQALGQGPQFIFQYYEEEERQRGNFPDRFSGHQFPNYSSELNVNALLLGDSALYLCASSLWGLARTGELFFGEGSRLTVL.

The rearrangement joins TRBV4-3 to TRBJ2-3, with 7 bases identical to TRBD2. This CDR3 spans 17 amino acids. CDR1 is LGHNA and CDR2 is YSLEER in the germline V gene. Unmatched junction bases numbered 10, after V lost 0 bases and J lost 4 bases. The CDR3 bases are TGCGCCAGCAGCCAAGATGGGACGGGAGGAGCTTCAGATACGCAGTATTTT. Amino acid sequence: CASSQDGTGGASDTQYF.

The chain couples TRBV13 to TRBJ2-2; no firm D call. Per the germline V gene, CDR1 is PRHDT and CDR2 is FYEKMQ (reference sequence). V lost 2 bases to trimming and J lost 8 bases, with 12 bases between them. This CDR3 is built from 14 residues. Here the CDR3 DNA reads TGTGCCAGCAGCTTATTAGGTCTTTCAGGGGAGCTGTTTTTT. Protein product: CASSLLGLSGELFF.

The chain links TRBV5-4 to TRBJ1-2, with 8 positions matching TRBD1. This CDR3 has 15 residues. J was trimmed by 8 bases and V by 0 bases; bases with no gene match: 9. Germline-derived CDR1 and CDR2 are SGHNT and YYREEE (reference sequence). CDR3 region: CASSLDPRTGKGYTF. CDR3 coding DNA: TGTGCCAGCAGCTTGGACCCTAGGACAGGGAAGGGCTACACCTTC.

This chain joins TRBV27 and TRBJ2-5; maybe TRBD2 (6 bases). The CDR3 is 13 amino acids. Trimming left V 5 bases short and J 4 bases short, with 11 bases between. The germline CDR1 and CDR2 sequences are MNHEY and SMNVEV (reference sequence). The CDR3: CASSQPGGETQYF. CDR3 sequence (DNA): TGTGCCAGCAGTCAACCCGGGGGAGAGACCCAGTACTTC.

The chain couples TRBV7-9 to TRBJ1-4; D possibly corresponds to TRBD1 (5 bases). Trimming took 5 bases from V and 5 from J, leaving 21 bases between them. Germline V CDR1 and CDR2: SEHNR, FQNEAQ (reference sequence). The CDR3 covers 17 residues. CDR3 sequence: CASSPEPGRTQNEKLFF. The CDR3 DNA sequence: TGTGCCAGCAGCCCCGAACCCGGCAGGACACAGAATGAAAAACTGTTTTTT.

The V and J genes are TRBV9 and TRBJ2-7; TRBD1 matches at 9 bases. The germline CDR1 and CDR2 sequences are SGDLS and YYNGEE. The length of the CDR3 is 15 residues. Germline trimming cut 3 bases from V and 7 bases from J; bases unmatched to any gene: 11. The CDR3 DNA reads as TGTGCCAGCAGCGGTGAGGGGGACAGGGCTGCAGAGCAGTACTTC. Protein: CASSGEGDRAAEQYF. Based on the CDR3 plus reference TRBV9 and TRBJ2-7, the full variable domain is DSGVTQTPKHLITATGQRVTLRCSPRSGDLSVYWYQQSLDQGLQFLIQYYNGEERAKGNILERFSAQQFPDLHSELNLSSLELGDSALYFCASSGEGDRAAEQYFGPGTRLTVT.

The chain links TRBV4-1 to TRBJ1-1; weak D call: TRBD1 (6 bases). This CDR3 has 14 amino acids. Germline V gene data show CDR1 as MGHRA and CDR2 as YSYEKL. V lost 4 bases and J 0 bases, leaving 9 bases between the germline ends. This CDR3 reads CASSPGQLNTEAFF. The CDR3 DNA sequence: TGCGCCAGCAGCCCTGGACAGCTGAACACTGAAGCTTTCTTT.

This rearrangement joins TRBV4-2 to TRBJ2-2, with D possibly matching TRBD2 (5 bases). Germline loops: CDR1 LGHNA, CDR2 YNFKEQ. The CDR3 runs 15 residues. Trimming cost V 1 base and J 6 bases, with 12 bases left between them. CDR3 protein: CASSQVPGIAGELFF. CDR3 coding DNA: TGTGCCAGCAGCCAAGTCCCGGGGATTGCCGGGGAGCTGTTTTTT.

Here the CDR3 DNA reads TGTGCCAGCAGTCTGCCCTGGGACTTACCTAACTATGGCTACACCTTC. This encodes CASSLPWDLPNYGYTF. This rearrangement joins TRBV28 to TRBJ1-2, with D possibly TRBD1 on 5 matching bases. Germline loops: CDR1 MDHEN, CDR2 SYDVKM. The ends were cut back, 5 bases at V and 0 bases at J, with 16 bases in the middle. The CDR3 spans 16 residues.

V usage is TRBV7-9 and J usage is TRBJ2-5; D not certain. V shed 1 base and J shed 4 bases, with 13 bases lying between them. There are 15 residues in the CDR3. The germline V gene encodes CDR1 SEHNR and CDR2 FQNEAQ (reference sequence). This CDR3 is CASSLEPADGETQYF. The DNA of the CDR3 is TGTGCCAGCAGCTTAGAACCCGCTGATGGAGAGACCCAGTACTTC.

The CDR3 DNA sequence: TGTGCCAGCAGTTTATTAGGGGGTAGGGATACGCAGTATTTT. As protein: CASSLLGGRDTQYF. The V call is TRBV27, the J call TRBJ2-3; the D gene is possibly TRBD1 (6 bases). Germline CDR1 is MNHEY and CDR2 is SMNVEV (reference sequence). V was shortened by 1 base and J by 6 bases, with 11 bases between the two germline ends. The CDR3 is made up of 14 amino acids.

The rearrangement links TRBV11-2 to TRBJ2-7; the D is unclear. Germline values: CDR1 SGHAT, CDR2 FQNNGV. V was trimmed by 3 bases and J by 3 bases, leaving 12 bases between them. The CDR3 is 14 amino acids. CDR3 DNA sequence: TGTGCCAGCAGCTTTTTCGAGGATTTCTACGAGCAGTACTTC. Residues: CASSFFEDFYEQYF.

The rearrangement joins TRBV19 to TRBJ2-7, with TRBD1 matching 7 bases. The V and J ends lost 5 bases and 3 bases, in that order; junction bases with no gene match: 10. Germline CDR1 and CDR2: LNHDA and SQIVND (reference sequence). The CDR3 has 15 amino acids. CDR3 residues: CASSLQGSAYYEQYF. For the CDR3, the DNA is TGTGCCAGTAGTTTACAGGGGAGTGCCTACTACGAGCAGTACTTC. The variable domain in full, completed from reference TRBV19 and TRBJ2-7, reads DGGITQSPKYLFRKEGQNVTLSCEQNLNHDAMYWYRQDPGQGLRLIYYSQIVNDFQKGDIAEGYSVSREKKESFPLTVTSAQKNPTAFYLCASSLQGSAYYEQYFGPGTRLTVT.

The V and J genes are TRBV19 and TRBJ2-7; D not resolved. The CDR3 extends over 17 amino acids. V lost 0 bases and J 0 bases, leaving 15 bases between the germline ends. CDR1 and CDR2 from the germline V gene are LNHDA and SQIVND (reference sequence). The CDR3 protein is CASSIDPTGQVSYEQYF. The DNA for the CDR3 is TGTGCCAGTAGTATAGATCCCACCGGGCAGGTCTCCTACGAGCAGTACTTC.

This clone is a singleton in its sample. J is TRBJ1-1 and V is TRBV5-6; D call uncertain. The CDR3 is made up of 15 amino acids. CDR1 is SGHDT, CDR2 YYEEEE, per germline. Trimming cost V 4 bases and J 1 base, with 14 bases left between them. The CDR3 sequence: CASSTSPDTNTEAFF. CDR3 DNA sequence: TGTGCCAGCAGCACCTCCCCCGATACGAACACTGAAGCTTTCTTT.

The rearrangement links TRBV25-1 to TRBJ2-1; D is possibly TRBD1 or TRBD2 (5 bases each). Germline lookup yields CDR1 MGHDK and CDR2 SYGVNS. This CDR3 contains 13 residues. Between the trimmed V and J ends, which lost 4 bases and 10 bases, there was a span of 14 bases. CDR3 loop: CASSVLGWGEQFF. The DNA for the CDR3 is TGTGCCAGCAGTGTTTTGGGTTGGGGGGAGCAGTTCTTC.

This clone was detected only once. V usage is TRBV27 and J usage is TRBJ2-3; TRBD2 aligns across 11 bases. CDR3 size: 16 residues. J was trimmed by 4 bases and V by 5 bases; bases with no gene match: 8. Germline V CDR1 and CDR2: MNHEY, SMNVEV (reference sequence). CDR3 coding DNA: TGTGCCAGCAGTCCCCTGACTAGCGGGACCCCAGATACGCAGTATTTT. Amino acid sequence: CASSPLTSGTPDTQYF.

The chain joins TRBV27 to TRBJ2-3; D call uncertain. V shed 0 bases and J shed 4 bases, with 17 bases lying between them. Per germline, CDR1 MNHEY and CDR2 SMNVEV (reference sequence). The CDR3 is 17 amino acids. The CDR3 loop reads CASSLSSGRWISDTQYF. The CDR3 DNA follows: TGTGCCAGCAGTTTATCGTCAGGCCGGTGGATTTCAGATACGCAGTATTTT.

The chain couples TRBV19 to TRBJ1-1; tentatively, D is TRBD1 (5 bases). The germline V and J ends were trimmed by 11 bases and 3 bases, with 16 bases remaining between them. Germline-derived CDR1 and CDR2 are LNHDA and SQIVND (reference sequence). The CDR3 spans 13 residues. The CDR3 region is CAATGGYYTEAFF. DNA for the CDR3: TGTGCCGCAACCGGGGGATACTACACTGAAGCTTTCTTT. The full variable domain, rest sourced from reference TRBV19 and TRBJ1-1, is DGGITQSPKYLFRKEGQNVTLSCEQNLNHDAMYWYRQDPGQGLRLIYYSQIVNDFQKGDIAEGYSVSREKKESFPLTVTSAQKNPTAFYLCAATGGYYTEAFFGQGTRLTVV.

This chain links TRBV5-8 with TRBJ2-7, with D maybe TRBD2 (5 bases). Germline CDR1 and CDR2: SGHTS and YDEGEE. V lost 4 bases and J lost 3, with 14 bases in between. The CDR3 runs to 14 residues. The CDR3 nucleotides read TGTGCCAGCAGCCCCCTATATGGAGGCTACGAGCAGTACTTC. Its protein product is CASSPLYGGYEQYF.

The chain recombines TRBV10-1 with TRBJ1-1, with TRBD1 matching 9 bases. Losses at the gene ends were 7 bases for V and 5 bases for J; bases not matched to a gene: 11. Germline CDR1 and CDR2: WNHNN and SYGVQD (reference sequence). The CDR3 is made up of 15 amino acids. In DNA form, the CDR3 reads TGCGCCAGCACCAAGGGACAGGGAGGCAGAACTGAAGCTTTCTTT. It codes for CASTKGQGGRTEAFF.

Here the CDR3 DNA reads TGTGCCAGCAGTTACGGGACCGGCGGAGATACGCAGTATTTT. This codes for CASSYGTGGDTQYF. The chain recombines TRBV6-5 with TRBJ2-3; D possibly uses TRBD1 or TRBD2 (5 bases each). Trimming took off 2 bases at V and 5 bases at J, with 11 bases between the two ends. CDR1 and CDR2 (germline): MNHEY, SVGAGI. CDR3 length: 14 amino acids.

This chain links TRBV7-8 with TRBJ1-2; D gene unclear. The CDR3 length is 13 residues. From germline, CDR1 is SGHVS and CDR2 FQNEAQ. The ends were cut back, 7 bases at V and 3 bases at J, with 12 bases in the middle. CDR3 nucleotides: TGTGCCAGCACCTTGGGAAGGGACTATGGCTACACCTTC. As protein: CASTLGRDYGYTF.

The rearrangement uses TRBV19 and TRBJ2-7; 11 bases are a match to TRBD2. From germline, CDR1 is LNHDA and CDR2 SQIVND (reference sequence). The CDR3 length is 15 residues. The V segment lost 6 bases and the J segment 1 base; nucleotides outside the gene matches: 5. For the CDR3, the DNA is TGTGCCAGTAGAGGGACTAGCGGTGGTTCCTACGAGCAGTACTTC. Amino acid sequence: CASRGTSGGSYEQYF.

V and J are TRBV7-9 and TRBJ1-2, with D unresolved. There are 14 residues in the CDR3. Trimming took 2 bases from V and 4 from J, leaving 11 bases between them. Germline V CDR1 and CDR2: SEHNR, FQNEAQ (reference sequence). The DNA for the CDR3 is TGTGCCAGCAGCTTAAATCCCAACATCTATGGCTACACCTTC. It translates to CASSLNPNIYGYTF.